The clone carrying this T cell receptor beta chain was detected only a few times. Its antigen is undetermined. These data belong to a study of T cells after yellow fever vaccination. General study findings and limits: Researchers report a weaker secondary response that nonetheless peaked faster, day 5 versus 15.

There are 15 residues in the CDR3. CDR1 and CDR2 (germline): DFQATT, SNEGSKA (reference sequence). Trimming removed 6 bases from V and 2 bases from J; junction bases left unmatched: 9. TCRdb called the 5' RACE reads again in MiXCR, with one record for every CDR3 protein. The data show around 590,000 distinct CDR3 sequences, with 9% to 15% seen just once and 15% held by the top ten. V gene TRBV20-1 combines with J gene TRBJ2-1, with 8 bases lining up with TRBD2. This specimen consisted of PBMCs, obtained on the day of the yellow fever booster vaccination. The sequence derives from a man aged 30 to 39 who received the YFV17D yellow fever vaccine. The CDR3: CSALTGRAPYNEQFF. DNA of the CDR3: TGCAGTGCGCTCACCGGGAGGGCCCCCTACAATGAGCAGTTCTTC.